The following is a T cell receptor (beta chain) sequence with its context. Its matching antigen is unknown. The data originate from a study of T-cell memory formation after mild COVID-19. TCRdb fed the 5' RACE reads into MiXCR, producing one record per CDR3 protein. The repertoire holds 25,000 to 35,000 distinct CDR3 sequences, with over 20% as singletons. Study findings and constraints: Contracting clones localized mainly to CM and EM when CD4+ and mainly to EMRA when CD8+. There was a balanced CD4/CD8 profile in clones contracting day 15 to 85, and later expanders leaned CD4+.

Trimming removed 3 bases from V and 6 bases from J, with 12 bases in between. Germline-derived CDR1 and CDR2 are SGHRS and YFSETQ. The CDR3 loop spans 13 amino acids. This sequence joins TRBV5-1 and TRBJ1-2, with D unresolved. Sequences were obtained from PBMCs or a T cell subset sorted from them (not recorded which). The clonotype comes from an adult who had mild COVID-19 (a few samples of this study predate the infection). Cell type and time point are not known. Here the CDR3 reads CASSSLGNDGYTF. Written as DNA, the CDR3 is TGCGCCAGCAGCTCGCTAGGGAATGATGGCTACACCTTC.